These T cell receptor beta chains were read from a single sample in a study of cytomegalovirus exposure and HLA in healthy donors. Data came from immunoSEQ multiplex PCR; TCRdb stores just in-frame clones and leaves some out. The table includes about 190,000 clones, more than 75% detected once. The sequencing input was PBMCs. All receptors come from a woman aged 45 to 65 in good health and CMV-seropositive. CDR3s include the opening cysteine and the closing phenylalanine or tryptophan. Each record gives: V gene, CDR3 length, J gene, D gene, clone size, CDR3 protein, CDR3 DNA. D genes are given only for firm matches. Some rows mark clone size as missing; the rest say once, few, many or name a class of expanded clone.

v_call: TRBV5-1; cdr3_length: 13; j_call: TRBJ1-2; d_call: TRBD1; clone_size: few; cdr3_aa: CASSPGQDYGYTF; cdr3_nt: TGCGCCAGCAGCCCAGGACAGGACTATGGCTACACCTTC
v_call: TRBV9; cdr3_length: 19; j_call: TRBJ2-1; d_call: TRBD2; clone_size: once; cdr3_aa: CASSPLGTSGGTPYNEQFF; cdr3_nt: TGTGCCAGCAGCCCACTCGGGACTAGCGGGGGGACACCCTACAATGAGCAGTTCTTC
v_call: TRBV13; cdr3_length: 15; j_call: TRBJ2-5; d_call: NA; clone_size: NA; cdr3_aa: CASSREAGSGETQYF; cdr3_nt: TGTGCCAGCAGTCGGGAAGCAGGCTCGGGAGAGACCCAGTACTTC
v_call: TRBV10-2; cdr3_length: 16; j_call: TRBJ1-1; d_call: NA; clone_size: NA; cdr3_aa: CASSDPTFRGNTEAFF; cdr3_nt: TGCGCCAGCAGTGACCCGACGTTTAGGGGGAACACTGAAGCTTTCTTT
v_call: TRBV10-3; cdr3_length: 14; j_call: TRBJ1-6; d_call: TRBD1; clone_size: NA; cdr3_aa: CAIRGDSGNSPLHF; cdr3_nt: TGTGCCATCAGGGGGGACAGCGGGAATTCACCCCTCCACTTT
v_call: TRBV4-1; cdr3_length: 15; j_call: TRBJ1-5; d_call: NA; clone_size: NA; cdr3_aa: CASSQTGDLDQPQHF; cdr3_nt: TGTGCCAGCAGCCAAACGGGGGACTTGGATCAGCCCCAGCATTTT
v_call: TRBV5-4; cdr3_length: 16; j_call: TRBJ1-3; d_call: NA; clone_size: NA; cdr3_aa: CASSQDEAFSGNTIYF; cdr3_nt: TGTGCCAGCAGCCAAGACGAAGCGTTCTCTGGAAACACCATATATTTT
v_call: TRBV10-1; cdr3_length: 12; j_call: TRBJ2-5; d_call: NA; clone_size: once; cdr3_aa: CASSDSLETQYF; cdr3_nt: TGCGCCAGCAGTGATTCCCTAGAGACCCAGTACTTC
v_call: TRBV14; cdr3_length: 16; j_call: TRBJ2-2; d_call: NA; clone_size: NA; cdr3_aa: CASSQRGAISTGELFF; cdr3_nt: TGTGCCAGCAGCCAACGGGGGGCGATAAGCACCGGGGAGCTGTTTTTT
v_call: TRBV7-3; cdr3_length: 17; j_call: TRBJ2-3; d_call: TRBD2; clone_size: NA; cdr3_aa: CASSLRLAGGISDTQYF; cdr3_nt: TGTGCCAGCAGCTTAAGACTAGCGGGGGGGATATCAGATACGCAGTATTTT
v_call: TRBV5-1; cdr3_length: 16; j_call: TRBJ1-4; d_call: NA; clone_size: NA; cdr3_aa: CASSSGQMQLNEKLFF; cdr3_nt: TGCGCCAGCAGCAGCGGACAGATGCAGCTTAATGAAAAACTGTTTTTT
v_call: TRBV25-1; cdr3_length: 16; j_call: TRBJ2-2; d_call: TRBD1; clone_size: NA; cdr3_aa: CASSDPGQGITGELFF; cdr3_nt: TGTGCCAGCAGTGACCCAGGACAGGGGATTACCGGGGAGCTGTTTTTT
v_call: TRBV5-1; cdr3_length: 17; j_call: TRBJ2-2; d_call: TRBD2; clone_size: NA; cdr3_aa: CASSVPTLAGVAGELFF; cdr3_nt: TGCGCCAGCAGCGTACCTACTCTAGCGGGGGTAGCCGGGGAGCTGTTTTTT
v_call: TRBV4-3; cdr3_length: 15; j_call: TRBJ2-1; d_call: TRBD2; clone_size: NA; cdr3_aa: CASSQDTRGMDEQFF; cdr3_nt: TGCGCCAGCAGCCAAGATACGCGGGGGATGGATGAGCAGTTCTTC
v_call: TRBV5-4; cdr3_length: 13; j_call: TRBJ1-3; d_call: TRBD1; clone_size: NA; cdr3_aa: CASSSYRGDTIYF; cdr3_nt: TGTGCCAGCAGCTCATACAGGGGCGACACCATATATTTT
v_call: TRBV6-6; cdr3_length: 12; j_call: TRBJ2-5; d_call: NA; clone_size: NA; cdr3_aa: CASSYPQETQYF; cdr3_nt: TGTGCCAGCAGTTACCCACAAGAGACCCAGTACTTC
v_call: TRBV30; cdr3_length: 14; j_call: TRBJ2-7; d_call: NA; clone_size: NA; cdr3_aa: CAWSHRDTRYEQYF; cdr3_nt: TGTGCCTGGAGCCACCGGGACACGCGATACGAGCAGTACTTC
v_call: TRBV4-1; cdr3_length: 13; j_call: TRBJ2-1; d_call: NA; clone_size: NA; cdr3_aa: CASSPRGGNEQFF; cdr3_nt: TGCGCCAGCAGCCCCCGGGGAGGCAATGAGCAGTTCTTC
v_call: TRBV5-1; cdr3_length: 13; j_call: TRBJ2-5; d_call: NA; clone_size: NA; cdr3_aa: CASRRPGEETQYF; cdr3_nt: TGCGCCAGCAGACGTCCGGGTGAAGAGACCCAGTACTTC
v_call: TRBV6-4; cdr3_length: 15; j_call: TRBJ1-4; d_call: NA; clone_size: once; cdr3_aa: CASSGTGNPNEKLFF; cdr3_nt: TGTGCCAGCAGTGGAACAGGGAACCCTAATGAAAAACTGTTTTTT
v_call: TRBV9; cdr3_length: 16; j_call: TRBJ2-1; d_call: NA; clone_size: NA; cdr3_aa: CASSPQDRPRGNEQFF; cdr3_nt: TGTGCCAGCAGCCCCCAGGACCGGCCTAGGGGAAATGAGCAGTTCTTC
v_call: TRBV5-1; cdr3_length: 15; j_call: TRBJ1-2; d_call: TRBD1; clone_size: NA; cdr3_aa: CASSLIPDRGRGYTF; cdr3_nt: TGCGCCAGCAGCCTAATCCCGGACAGGGGACGTGGCTACACCTTC
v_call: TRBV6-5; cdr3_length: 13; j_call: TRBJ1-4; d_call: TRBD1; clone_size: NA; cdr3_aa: CASSSQGQGTLFF; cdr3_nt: TGTGCCAGCAGTTCCCAAGGACAGGGAACCCTGTTTTTT
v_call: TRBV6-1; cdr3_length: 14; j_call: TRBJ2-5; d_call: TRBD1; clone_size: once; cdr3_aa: CASLGTGGRETQYF; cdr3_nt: TGTGCCAGCTTAGGGACAGGGGGGCGGGAGACCCAGTACTTC
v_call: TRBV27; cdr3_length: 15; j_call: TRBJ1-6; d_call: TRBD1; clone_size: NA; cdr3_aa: CASSPRTGDNSPLHF; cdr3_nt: TGCGCCAGCAGTCCCAGGACAGGTGATAATTCACCCCTCCACTTT
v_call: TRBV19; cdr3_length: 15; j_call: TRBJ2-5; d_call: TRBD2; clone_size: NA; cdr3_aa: CASNGLAGVQETQYF; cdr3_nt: TGTGCCAGTAATGGACTAGCGGGGGTACAAGAGACCCAGTACTTC
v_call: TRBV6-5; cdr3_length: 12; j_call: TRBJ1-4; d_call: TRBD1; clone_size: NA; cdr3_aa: CASSPGQGQLFF; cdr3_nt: TGTGCCAGCAGTCCGGGACAGGGACAACTGTTTTTT
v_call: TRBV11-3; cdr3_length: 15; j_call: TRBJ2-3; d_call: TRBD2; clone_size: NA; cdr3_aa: CASSSGGPGIRTQYF; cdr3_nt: TGTGCCAGCAGCTCGGGGGGGCCTGGAATTCGTACGCAGTATTTT
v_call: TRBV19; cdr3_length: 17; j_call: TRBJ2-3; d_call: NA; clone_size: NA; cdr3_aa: CASSILPGAGGTDTQYF; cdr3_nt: TGTGCCAGTAGTATCCTCCCGGGGGCAGGGGGAACAGATACGCAGTATTTT
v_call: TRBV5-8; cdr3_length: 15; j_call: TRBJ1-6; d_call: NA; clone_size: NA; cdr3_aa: CASSLVVTYNSPLHF; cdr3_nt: TGTGCCAGCAGCTTGGTGGTGACTTATAATTCACCCCTCCACTTT
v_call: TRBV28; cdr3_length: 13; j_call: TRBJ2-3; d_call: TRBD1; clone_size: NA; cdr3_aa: CASSSQGVGTQYF; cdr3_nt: TGTGCCAGCAGTTCCCAGGGGGTTGGTACGCAGTATTTT
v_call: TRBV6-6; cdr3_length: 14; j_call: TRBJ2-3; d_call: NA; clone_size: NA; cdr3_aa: CASRPLVSTDTQYF; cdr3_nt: TGTGCCAGCAGACCACTTGTGAGCACAGATACGCAGTATTTT
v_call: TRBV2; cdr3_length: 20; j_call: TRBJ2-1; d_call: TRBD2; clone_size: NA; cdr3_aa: CASSPLGGLAGRSSYNEQFF; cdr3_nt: TGTGCCAGCAGTCCCCTGGGGGGACTAGCGGGGCGCAGCTCCTACAATGAGCAGTTCTTC
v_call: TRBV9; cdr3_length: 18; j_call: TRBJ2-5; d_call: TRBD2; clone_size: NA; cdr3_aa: CASSVGTSGGAVQETQYF; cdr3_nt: TGTGCCAGCAGCGTGGGGACTAGCGGGGGGGCCGTCCAAGAGACCCAGTACTTC
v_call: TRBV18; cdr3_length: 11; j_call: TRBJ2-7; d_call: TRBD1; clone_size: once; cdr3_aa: CASSDRGGQYF; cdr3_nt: TGTGCCAGCTCAGACAGGGGCGGGCAGTACTTC
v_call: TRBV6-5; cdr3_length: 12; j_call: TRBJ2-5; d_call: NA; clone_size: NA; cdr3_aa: CASSSSGETQYF; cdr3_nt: TGTGCCAGCAGCTCCTCGGGGGAGACCCAGTACTTC
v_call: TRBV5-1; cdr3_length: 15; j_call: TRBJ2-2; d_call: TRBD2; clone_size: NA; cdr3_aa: CASSRTSGPTGELFF; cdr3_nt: TGCGCCAGCAGCCGGACTAGCGGGCCTACCGGGGAGCTGTTTTTT
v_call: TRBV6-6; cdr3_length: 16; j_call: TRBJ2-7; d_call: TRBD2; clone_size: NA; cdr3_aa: CASSSPSGGAPYEQYF; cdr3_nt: TGTGCCAGCAGTTCGCCAAGCGGGGGGGCCCCCTACGAGCAGTACTTC
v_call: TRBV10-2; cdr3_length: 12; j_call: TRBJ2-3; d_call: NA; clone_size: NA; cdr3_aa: CASTQTPDTQYF; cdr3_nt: TGCGCCAGCACACAAACCCCAGATACGCAGTATTTT
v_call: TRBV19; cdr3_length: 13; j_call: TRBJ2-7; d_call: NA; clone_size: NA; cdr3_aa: CASRDGGAREQYF; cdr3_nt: TGTGCCAGTAGGGATGGAGGAGCGCGCGAGCAGTACTTC
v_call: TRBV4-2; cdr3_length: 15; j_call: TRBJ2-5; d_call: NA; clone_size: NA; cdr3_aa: CASSQGSASQETQYF; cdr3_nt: TGTGCCAGCAGCCAAGGGTCCGCTAGTCAGGAGACCCAGTACTTC
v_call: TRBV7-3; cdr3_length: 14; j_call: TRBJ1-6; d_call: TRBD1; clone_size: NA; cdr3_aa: CASSPTGGGSPLHF; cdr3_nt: TGTGCCAGCAGCCCTACAGGGGGCGGGTCACCCCTCCACTTT
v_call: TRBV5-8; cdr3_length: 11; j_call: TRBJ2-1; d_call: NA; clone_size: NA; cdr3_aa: CASSLYIEQFF; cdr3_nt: TGTGCCAGCAGCTTGTATATTGAGCAGTTCTTC
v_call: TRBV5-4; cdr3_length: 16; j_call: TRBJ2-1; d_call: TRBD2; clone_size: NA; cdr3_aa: CASSPGTSGAKGEQFF; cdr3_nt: TGTGCCAGCAGCCCAGGGACTAGCGGGGCCAAGGGCGAGCAGTTCTTC
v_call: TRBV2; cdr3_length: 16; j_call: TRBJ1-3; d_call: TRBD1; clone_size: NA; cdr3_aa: CASSELRTGAGNTIYF; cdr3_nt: TGTGCCAGCAGTGAATTGCGGACAGGGGCTGGAAACACCATATATTTT
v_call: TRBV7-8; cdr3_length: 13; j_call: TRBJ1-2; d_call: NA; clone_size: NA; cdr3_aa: CASSRGGRWGYTF; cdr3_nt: TGTGCCAGCAGCCGGGGCGGGAGATGGGGCTACACCTTC
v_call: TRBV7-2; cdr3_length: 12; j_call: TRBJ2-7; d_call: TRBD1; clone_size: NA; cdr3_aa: CASSSGQAIQYF; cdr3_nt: TGTGCCAGCAGCTCTGGACAGGCGATACAGTACTTC
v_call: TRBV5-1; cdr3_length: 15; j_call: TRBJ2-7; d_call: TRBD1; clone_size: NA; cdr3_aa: CASSLAGQGKDEQYF; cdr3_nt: TGCGCCAGCAGCTTGGCGGGACAGGGAAAAGACGAGCAGTACTTC